This T cell receptor (beta chain) was captured by sequencing in a study of molecular identifiers for immune sequencing clone quantification. This CDR3 spans 13 amino acids. Trimming shortened V by 8 bases and J by 3 bases, and 12 bases separated the two germline ends. Many counts were recorded for this clonotype. TCRdb analysed the PCR reads with MiXCR anew, one entry per CDR3 protein. The sample lists some 100,000 distinct CDR3 sequences, approximately 40% occurring once. V gene TRBV12-3 or TRBV12-4 combines with J gene TRBJ2-3; a weak D match, TRBD1 (5 bases). Material: naive CD8+ T cells from blood, with Jurkat cell RNA spiked in. This sample's subset: FACS-sorted CD8+CD4-CCR7+CD45RA+ naive T cells. This sequence was found in a human donor in good health. Some libraries in this study had Jurkat cell RNA spiked in. The CDR3 spells CASLGLPTDTQYF. CDR3 nucleotides: TGTGCCAGCTTGGGGCTTCCAACAGATACGCAGTATTTT.